Following are 20 T cell receptor beta chains from one sample sequenced in a study of CD8 T cells in ankylosing spondylitis. TCRdb itself ran the 5' RACE reads through MiXCR, one entry per CDR3 protein. Of some 46,000 distinct CDR3 sequences in the sample, roughly 9.6% are singletons; the top ten hold just over 1.4%. The sequenced sample was blood, either unsorted or a sorted T cell fraction (not recorded which). The receptors here all came from a male donor with ankylosing spondylitis or in good health (not recorded which).

This clonotype has at least ten counts. The V call is TRBV6-5, the J call TRBJ2-7, with 9 bases aligning to TRBD2. The CDR3 runs to 15 residues. J lost 4 bases, V lost 0 bases, and 4 bases had no gene match. Germline V gene data show CDR1 as MNHEY and CDR2 as SVGAGI. The CDR3 loop reads CASSYSLAGAYEQYF. CDR3 DNA: TGTGCCAGCAGTTACTCCTTAGCGGGGGCATACGAGCAGTACTTC.

This clonotype was seen ten or more times. V usage is TRBV12-3 or TRBV12-4 and J usage is TRBJ1-5, with unresolved D. V lost 5 bases and J lost 4, with 21 bases in between. The CDR3 has 17 residues. CDR3 in DNA: TGTGCCAGCAGTCCCGGTTGGGCTCGGACGGGGAATCAGCCCCAGCATTTT. Translation gives CASSPGWARTGNQPQHF.

This clonotype was counted at least ten times. The rearrangement uses TRBV12-3 or TRBV12-4 and TRBJ2-3; D call uncertain. With 5 bases removed from V and 0 bases from J, the gap between germline ends came to 6 bases. The CDR3 extends over 13 amino acids. The CDR3 DNA is TGTGCCAGCAGTGGGGTTAGCACAGATACGCAGTATTTT. Encoded protein: CASSGVSTDTQYF.

This clonotype was recorded many times. This CDR3 reads CASSLLAGLTDTQYF. CDR3 DNA: TGCGCCAGCAGCTTACTAGCGGGGTTGACAGATACGCAGTATTTT. The V gene is TRBV5-1, the J gene TRBJ2-3; 10 bases are shared with TRBD2. Germline V gene data show CDR1 as SGHRS and CDR2 as YFSETQ. The CDR3 contains 15 residues. V lost 2 bases, J lost 3 bases, and 3 bases stayed unmatched.

Comments on this clonotype: The junction shows a germline mismatch at one end, possibly a read error. The gene calls are TRBV11-2 and TRBJ2-1, with D tentatively TRBD2 (6 bases). This CDR3 contains 15 residues. Germline lookup yields CDR1 SGHAT and CDR2 FQNNGV. The DNA for the CDR3 is TGTACCAGCAGCGGCCTCGGGACTTCCTACAATGAGCAGTTCTTC. Its translation is CTSSGLGTSYNEQFF.

This clonotype was recorded many times. The rearrangement joins TRBV20-1 to TRBJ2-7; 11 bases line up with TRBD1. This CDR3 is built from 15 residues. Germline values: CDR1 DFQATT, CDR2 SNEGSKA (reference sequence). After removal of 0 bases from V and 5 bases from J, the junction contained 6 bases not matched to a gene. This CDR3 reads CSAREWDRGFDEQYF. CDR3 sequence (DNA): TGCAGTGCTAGAGAATGGGACAGGGGGTTCGACGAGCAGTACTTC.

This clonotype has more than one count but fewer than ten. J is TRBJ1-4 and V is TRBV2; D unclear. With 9 bases removed from V and 1 base from J, the gap between germline ends came to 15 bases. Germline-derived CDR1 and CDR2 are SNHLY and FYNNEI. CDR3 length equals 15 residues. CDR3 in DNA: TGTGCCAGTCGACCGGAGGGTAGAACTAATGAAAAACTGTTTTTT. Amino acids: CASRPEGRTNEKLFF.

This clonotype was recorded many times. V and J are TRBV28 and TRBJ1-5, with 10 bases aligning to TRBD1. Germline trimming cut 5 bases from V and 5 bases from J; bases unmatched to any gene: 9. Germline V gene data show CDR1 as MDHEN and CDR2 as SYDVKM. This CDR3 comprises 16 residues. The CDR3 region has the DNA TGTGCCAGCAGTAGCCGGGACAGGGGTAATCATCAGCCCCAGCATTTT. Amino acid sequence: CASSSRDRGNHQPQHF.

This clonotype is deemed medium-sized. The chain joins TRBV7-8 to TRBJ1-2; D is unclear. V dropped 6 bases and J dropped 0 bases, with 11 bases sitting between them. This CDR3 region has 14 residues. Germline CDR1 SGHVS, CDR2 FQNEAQ. This CDR3 is CASSLGRTNYGYTF. The CDR3 bases are TGTGCCAGCAGTCTTGGAAGGACTAACTATGGCTACACCTTC.

This clonotype occurred many times. J is TRBJ2-2 and V is TRBV10-3; the match to TRBD1 covers 9 bases. Per the germline V gene, CDR1 is ENHRY and CDR2 is SYGVKD. The CDR3 sequence is 15 residues long. Trimming removed 7 bases from V and 3 bases from J; junction bases left unmatched: 6. CDR3 loop: CAINPGTGYTGELFF. The CDR3 coding sequence is TGTGCCATCAACCCCGGGACAGGGTACACCGGGGAGCTGTTTTTT.

This clonotype was seen at least ten times. The chain links TRBV29-1 to TRBJ1-3, with D hard to call. V dropped 8 bases and J dropped 1 base, with 12 bases sitting between them. The CDR3 sequence is 13 residues long. From germline, CDR1 is SQVTM and CDR2 ANQGSEA. The CDR3 region is CSSSERSGNTIYF. The CDR3 nucleotides read TGCAGCTCCTCGGAGAGGTCTGGAAACACCATATATTTT.

This clonotype was detected ten times or more. The junction and the germline gene differ at one end; a read error may be behind it. V usage is TRBV6-6 and J usage is TRBJ2-1; the D gene is possibly TRBD1 (6 bases). The germline CDR1 and CDR2 sequences are MNHNY and SVGAGI (reference sequence). The CDR3 runs 11 residues. In DNA, the CDR3 is TGTGCCAGCAGCCCCACAGGGTTAATGGTCTTC. Its translation is CASSPTGLMVF.

The table lists this clonotype with many counts. The chain joins TRBV5-4 to TRBJ2-5; D call uncertain. Trimming took 0 bases from V and 2 from J, leaving 14 bases between them. CDR3 size: 16 residues. Germline loops: CDR1 SGHNT, CDR2 YYREEE (reference sequence). CDR3 in amino acids: CASSLDDGTQQETQYF. The CDR3 region has the DNA TGTGCCAGCAGCTTGGATGATGGCACGCAGCAAGAGACCCAGTACTTC.

This sequence joins TRBV20-1 and TRBJ2-7, with D unclear. CDR3 length: 13 residues. V was cut by 5 bases and J by 1 base, with 12 bases left in between. The germline V gene has CDR1 DFQATT and CDR2 SNEGSKA (reference sequence). Here the CDR3 reads CSAPPSGSYEQYF. In nucleotides, the CDR3 is TGCAGTGCTCCCCCTTCCGGGTCCTACGAGCAGTACTTC.

Regarding this clonotype: Since a much larger clone is just one base distant, this may be a read error. The rearrangement joins TRBV27 to TRBJ2-3, with 13 bases that match TRBD2. The length of the CDR3 is 20 residues. CDR1 MNHEY and CDR2 SMNVEV come from the germline V gene (reference sequence). The ends lost 2 bases at V and 0 bases at J; junction bases unmatched: 11. The CDR3 region has the DNA TGTGCCAGCAGTTTAGCGGGACTAGCGGGGACCGCCTCTAGCACAGATACGCAGTATTTT. This translates into CASSLAGLAGTASSTDTQYF.

The table lists this clonotype with many counts. This chain connects TRBV5-1 to TRBJ2-2; no clear D gene. The germline V and J ends were trimmed by 1 base and 5 bases, with 3 bases remaining between them. The CDR3 runs 12 residues. Germline values: CDR1 SGHRS, CDR2 YFSETQ. In DNA, the CDR3 is TGCGCCAGCAGCTTGTCGACCGGGGAGCTGTTTTTT. This codes for CASSLSTGELFF.

This clonotype has at least ten counts. The CDR3 region has the DNA TGTGCCAGCAGTTGGGGAACAGAGACCCAGTACTTC. This codes for CASSWGTETQYF. The chain recombines TRBV12-3 or TRBV12-4 with TRBJ2-5; D is uncertain. With 4 bases removed from V and 4 bases from J, the gap between germline ends came to 7 bases. The CDR3 consists of 12 residues.

The chain recombines TRBV5-1 with TRBJ2-2; TRBD1 might be the D (5 bases). Germline-derived CDR1 and CDR2 are SGHRS and YFSETQ. The CDR3 runs 12 residues. Trimming took 4 bases from V and 6 from J, leaving 7 bases between them. The CDR3 nucleotides are TGCGCCAGCAGCGGCAGGGCCGGGGAGCTGTTTTTT. Amino acids: CASSGRAGELFF.

This clonotype has ten or more counts. The chain uses TRBV3-1 and TRBJ1-2; D uncertain. This CDR3 has 14 residues. The V end was cut by 1 base, the J end by 4 bases, with 10 bases between. CDR1 and CDR2 from the germline V gene are LGHDT and YNNKEL (reference sequence). CDR3 in amino acids: CASSQAQASYGYTF. The CDR3 DNA follows: TGTGCCAGCAGCCAAGCCCAGGCGAGCTATGGCTACACCTTC.

This clonotype was recorded a few times. The chain uses TRBV7-2 and TRBJ1-5, with 9 nucleotides matching TRBD1. Germline V gene lookup returns CDR1 SGHTA and CDR2 FQGNSA. Losses at the gene ends were 5 bases for V and 5 bases for J; bases not matched to a gene: 1. The CDR3 extends over 13 amino acids. In DNA, the CDR3 is TGTGCCAGCAGCAGGACAGGGGATCAGCCCCAGCATTTT. It yields the protein CASSRTGDQPQHF. The whole variable domain, remainder taken from reference TRBV7-2 and TRBJ1-5, is GAGVSQSPSNKVTEKGKDVELRCDPISGHTALYWYRQSLGQGLEFLIYFQGNSAPDKSGLPSDRFSAERTGGSVSTLTIQRTQQEDSAVYLCASSRTGDQPQHFGDGTRLSIL.